The 18 T cell receptor beta chains listed next were all sequenced from one sample in a study of tumor and adjacent non-tumor tissue in lung cancer. The template was RNA from unsorted bulk tissue. The library came from three nested PCR rounds adapted from ARM-PCR protocols. TCRdb fed the multiplex PCR reads into MiXCR, producing one record per CDR3 protein. The sample contains over 110,000 distinct CDR3 sequences, 66% of which appear only once. The sample taken for sequencing was lung tumor tissue. These receptors were taken from a man aged 55 to 70 with small cell lung cancer.

With regard to this clonotype: The germline gene is not matched at one end of the junction; a read error may be the cause. J is TRBJ2-3 and V is TRBV5-1, with 13 bases matching TRBD2. Germline V gives CDR1 SGHRS, CDR2 YFSETQ. The CDR3 loop spans 17 amino acids. The CDR3 DNA sequence: TGCGCCAACAGCGCGGGACTAGCGGGGTCTAGCACAGATACGCAGTATTTT. Its translation: CANSAGLAGSSTDTQYF.

This clonotype was recorded a few times. The chain's CDR3 is CASSMTGRGYTF. DNA of the CDR3: TGTGCCAGCAGTATGACAGGGAGAGGCTACACCTTC. The chain recombines TRBV28 with TRBJ1-2; 7 bases are a match to TRBD1. Per the germline V gene, CDR1 is MDHEN and CDR2 is SYDVKM. V was clipped by 5 bases and J by 8 bases; unmatched bases: 5. The CDR3 is 12 amino acids.

Concerning this clonotype: Sequence at one end of the junction differs from germline and may be a read error. This sequence joins TRBV28 and TRBJ2-7, with no clear D. CDR1 is MDHEN, CDR2 SYDVKM, per germline. The CDR3 runs 14 residues. Written as DNA, the CDR3 is TGTGCCAGCAGTTTAGACTTGCGACCCGGCGAGCAATACTTC. Protein product: CASSLDLRPGEQYF.

A remark on this clonotype: Mismatch with germline at one junction end may stem from a read error. This chain uses TRBV11-2 with TRBJ2-5, with 7 nucleotides matching TRBD1. Germline CDR1 SGHAT, CDR2 FQNNGV. This CDR3 has 15 amino acids. CDR3 region: CASSFTTGTTVTQSF. DNA of the CDR3: TGTGCCAGCAGCTTTACGACAGGGACAACGGTGACCCAGTCCTTC.

For this clonotype: Mismatch with germline at one junction end may stem from a read error. This chain connects TRBV6-5 to TRBJ1-6; the D is unclear. The germline gives CDR1 MNHEY, CDR2 SVGAGI. The CDR3 is 16 residues long. The CDR3 DNA reads as TGTACCAGCAGTCCTGTACGGTTGTTCTATAATTCACCCCTCCACTTT. It codes for CTSSPVRLFYNSPLHF.

Worth noting for this clonotype: Relative to the germline gene, one junction end is altered; a read error may explain this. The V gene is TRBV11-2, the J gene TRBJ1-4, with a possible D match to TRBD1 (5 bases). The CDR3 spans 12 residues. The germline CDR1 and CDR2 sequences are SGHAT and FQNNGV. The CDR3 reads CASSKDRGRELF. In DNA form, the CDR3 reads TGTGCCAGCAGTAAAGATAGGGGCCGCGAGCTTTTT. The full variable domain, rest sourced from reference TRBV11-2 and TRBJ1-4, is EAGVAQSPRYKIIEKRQSVAFWCNPISGHATLYWYQQILGQGPKLLIQFQNNGVVDDSQLPKDRFSAERLKGVDSTLKIQPAKLEDSAVYLCASSKDRGRELFGSGTQLSVL.

A note on this clonotype: A read error may account for a junction end that differs from germline. Here the CDR3 reads CNARERGLSYNEHFF. The CDR3 DNA sequence: TGCAATGCTAGAGAGAGGGGACTATCATACAATGAGCACTTCTTC. The gene calls are TRBV20-1 and TRBJ2-1; 7 nucleotides line up with TRBD2. The CDR3 runs to 15 residues. Germline lookup yields CDR1 DFQATT and CDR2 SNEGSKA (reference sequence).

As concerns this clonotype: A much more abundant neighbour one base away suggests this may be a read error. The V call is TRBV12-3 or TRBV12-4, the J call TRBJ1-1; no definite D call. V was clipped by 6 bases and J by 4 bases, with 12 bases between them. The CDR3 is 13 amino acids. This CDR3 reads CASRRTWATEAFF. The CDR3 coding sequence is TGTGCCAGCAGGCGCACGTGGGCCACTGAAGCTTTCTTT.

This clonotype was recorded once. The V gene is TRBV11-2, the J gene TRBJ2-3; D gene ambiguous. Trimming left V 5 bases short and J 6 bases short, with 9 bases between. CDR3 length: 12 residues. CDR1 is SGHAT, CDR2 FQNNGV, per germline. CDR3 in amino acids: CASSRIEDTQYF. In DNA form, the CDR3 reads TGTGCCAGCAGCCGGATAGAGGATACGCAGTATTTT.

The rearrangement joins TRBV6-5 to TRBJ2-1; D might be TRBD2 (6 bases). The CDR3 has 14 amino acids. V gave up 2 bases and J gave up 3 bases, with 8 bases separating them. Germline V lookup: CDR1 MNHEY, CDR2 SVGAGI. CDR3 bases: TGTGCCAGCAGTTACCTGGGGGGCTACAATGAGCAGTTCTTC. The encoded protein is CASSYLGGYNEQFF.

Regarding this clonotype: One junction end disagrees with the germline gene, perhaps due to a read error. The DNA for the CDR3 is TGTGCCAGCAGCTTTAGTAGCGGTTCCTACAATGAGCAGCTCTTC. It translates to CASSFSSGSYNEQLF. The chain has TRBV11-1 and TRBJ2-1, with D possibly being TRBD2 (6 bases). Germline V gives CDR1 SGHAT, CDR2 FQDESV (reference sequence). This CDR3 has 15 residues.

Comments on this clonotype: A read error may produce the germline difference seen at one junction end. The V and J genes are TRBV11-2 and TRBJ1-2; D possibly corresponds to TRBD1 (6 bases). Looked up from germline, CDR1 is SGHAT and CDR2 is FQNNGV. The CDR3 has 15 amino acids. CDR3 residues: CVSSLGGAVNYGYTF. The CDR3 DNA reads TGTGTCAGCAGCTTAGGGGGGGCAGTCAACTATGGCTACACCTTC.

Only one count was recorded for this clonotype. A single base separates this from a much larger clone, so it may be a read error. The rearrangement joins TRBV6-1 to TRBJ1-1; D uncertain. V lost 4 bases, J lost 7 bases, and 13 bases lay in between. Germline CDR1 is MNHNS and CDR2 is SASEGT. CDR3 length: 13 residues. CDR3 in amino acids: CASSGRPDCEAFF. The CDR3 DNA reads as TGTGCCAGCAGTGGTCGACCTGATTGTGAAGCTTTCTTT.

About this clonotype itself: A clone one base away is much larger, so this may be a read error. The chain couples TRBV6-1 to TRBJ2-5; 8 positions match TRBD2. The CDR3 runs to 14 residues. V lost 8 bases and J lost 4; bases outside the gene matches: 9. CDR1 and CDR2 (germline): MNHNS, SASEGT. CDR3 nucleotide sequence: TGTGCCAGCTCCGGCGGGGGGCGAGTAGAGACCCAGTACTTC. This translates into CASSGGGRVETQYF.

To note about this clonotype: The junction departs from germline at one end; a sequencing error may be responsible. The V gene is TRBV11-2, the J gene TRBJ2-1; possible D gene TRBD1, 5 bases. This CDR3 contains 14 residues. CDR1 and CDR2 (germline): SGHAT, FQNNGV. CDR3 region: CANSLEAGLAEQFF. The CDR3 DNA is TGTGCCAACAGCTTAGAGGCAGGGTTGGCTGAACAGTTCTTC.

V gene TRBV5-6 combines with J gene TRBJ1-2; D is uncertain. Germline assignment: CDR1 SGHDT and CDR2 YYEEEE. The CDR3 length is 15 residues. Trimming took off 0 bases at V and 4 bases at J, with 13 bases between the two ends. Here the CDR3 reads CASSLAEGGGYGYTF. CDR3 nucleotides: TGTGCCAGCAGCTTGGCAGAGGGAGGTGGCTATGGCTACACCTTC.

For this clonotype: This could be a read error, since a much larger clone is one nucleotide away. The chain couples TRBV6-2 or TRBV6-3 to TRBJ2-7, with no clear D. Germline V gene sequence: CDR1 MNHEY, CDR2 SVGEGT. The CDR3 covers 14 residues. The CDR3 sequence is CASSYRPPQDDQYF. The CDR3 DNA sequence: TGTGCCAGCAGTTATCGACCCCCCCAGGACGATCAGTACTTC.

About this clonotype: This likely comes from a read error, as the CDR3 has no conserved phenylalanine or tryptophan at its end. This chain joins TRBV4-1 and TRBJ2-7; D is uncertain. This CDR3 is built from 12 residues. CDR1 is MGHRA, CDR2 YSYEKL, per germline. V shed 0 bases and J shed 6 bases, with 6 bases lying between them. The CDR3 coding sequence is TGCGCCAGCAGCCAAGATTTTGCCGAGCAGTACTTG. Its translation is CASSQDFAEQYL.